Listed here is a single T cell receptor (beta chain). Per the original data handling: Amplifying reference gene primers gave estimates of nucleated cell counts. Libraries were prepared by immunoSEQ multiplex PCR; TCRdb keeps only in-frame clonotypes and omits some of them. That table supplies the V and J calls and clone size; D and trimming were determined from the DNA. The sample yields some 370,000 clones, approximately 89% seen once. The data derive from a study of blood T cell repertoires in COVID-19. Study overall: Material from acute and convalescent COVID-19 was sourced from the United States, Italy and Spain. Sources were T cells, B-cell-depleted T cells, or PBMCs; the material itself was cDNA or gDNA.

Patients in Seattle were enrolled during active infection, then followed longitudinally. The sequenced sample consisted of peripheral blood. This sequence originates from a woman in her thirties with COVID-19, enrolled during active disease.

The CDR3 loop is CASARGTNSEQFF. CDR3 nucleotide sequence: TGTGCCAGCGCCCGGGGGACCAATAGTGAGCAGTTCTTC. The V call is TRBV9, the J call TRBJ2-1; a weak D match, TRBD2 (6 bases). Germline CDR1 SGDLS, CDR2 YYNGEE. The CDR3 covers 13 residues. Trimming cost V 7 bases and J 9 bases, with 17 bases left between them.